This note documents a single T cell receptor beta chain sequence. Its antigen is unidentified. This sample was included in a study of Ad26.COV2.S vaccination and SARS-CoV-2 variants. Some clones are missing from TCRdb's copy, which holds only in-frame ones; the method was immunoSEQ multiplex PCR. The sample holds fewer than 900,000 clones; roughly nine tenths are singletons and the top ten take 1.5%. This sample's treatment: over 15 received Ad26.COV2.S at low or high dose, single or two shots; several received placebo; per-sample allocation not given. Day 63 following the first vaccine or placebo injection was when the samples were taken. Donation came from an adult in Boston who was aged 18-55 years. Study results and limitations: TCR breadth and depth analyses may have underestimated total T cell responses. Higher spike-specific TCR breadth was found in vaccine recipients than in placebo recipients. Recipients of vaccine and of placebo showed similar breadth of their non-spike TCR repertoires.

The germline CDR1 and CDR2 sequences are KGHSH and LQKENI. The CDR3 totals 14 residues. Trimming took off 2 bases at V and 5 bases at J, with 9 bases between the two ends. The clonotype comes from a person between 18 and 59 years old who received the Ad26.COV2.S COVID-19 vaccine or a placebo. The genes are TRBV18 and TRBJ1-4; D not certain. The material sequenced was peripheral blood, taken in a trial of Ad26.COV2.S vaccine versus placebo. DNA for the CDR3: TGTGCCAGCTCACCAAGGGTGGAGAATGAAAAACTGTTTTTT. As protein: CASSPRVENEKLFF.